The rows below give T cell receptor beta chains drawn from one sample of a study of regulatory T cells in long-lasting Graves disease. TCRdb used MiXCR to reprocess the multiplex PCR reads, holding one entry per CDR3 protein. The table shows 390,000 or so distinct CDR3 sequences, with about 23% occurring only once. The sample here was peripheral blood mononuclear cells (PBMCs), taken when the disease was refractory, from a patient treated with antithyroid drugs. Source of these receptors: a woman aged 40 to 50 with Graves disease. Each CDR3 is given with its conserved first and last residue. D genes are given only for firm matches. For some rows the clone size is stated as once, few or many, or as a class when expanded; others skip it.

D,V,J,size,DNA,CDR3
TRBD1,TRBV27,TRBJ2-7,many,TGTGCCAGCAGTCTAGGGACAGGGGTAAACGAGCAGTACTTC,CASSLGTGVNEQYF
NA,TRBV20-1,TRBJ2-7,many,TGCAGTGCTAGTCTCGGGAGCCGTTACGAGCAGTACTTC,CSASLGSRYEQYF
NA,TRBV30,TRBJ2-1,few,TGTGCCTGGAGTAACGGGATTTACAATGAGCAGTTCTTC,CAWSNGIYNEQFF
TRBD1,TRBV4-1,TRBJ1-4,few,TGCGCCAGCAGCCGGAGACAGGGCGCAACTAATGAAAAACTGTTTTTT,CASSRRQGATNEKLFF
NA,TRBV20-1,TRBJ2-7,few,TGCAGTGCTAGATCCAGCGGCTCCTACGAGCAGTACTTC,CSARSSGSYEQYF
TRBD1,TRBV2,TRBJ1-6,many,TGTGCCAGCAGTGTTAATCGTGTCACAGGGGGCGTGAGCTCCTATAATTCACCCCTCCACTTT,CASSVNRVTGGVSSYNSPLHF
NA,TRBV10-3,TRBJ2-3,NA,TGTGCCATCAGTGAGTCGAAAAGCGTAGATACGCAGTATTTT,CAISESKSVDTQYF
TRBD1,TRBV12-5,TRBJ2-1,NA,TGTGCTAGTGGGACAGGGTTTTACGAGCAGTTCTTC,CASGTGFYEQFF
NA,TRBV24-1,TRBJ2-3,NA,TGTGCCACCAAGGGAAGGGGCGCGGTAGATACGCAGTATTTT,CATKGRGAVDTQYF
NA,TRBV6-1,TRBJ1-5,once,TGTGCCAGCAGAATACTCGCAGGGAATCAGCCCCAGCATTTT,CASRILAGNQPQHF
NA,TRBV28,TRBJ2-6,many,TGTGCCAGCAGCTTAGTAGCCTCTGGGGCCAACGTCCTGACTTTC,CASSLVASGANVLTF
NA,TRBV9,TRBJ1-1,NA,TGTGCCAGCAGCGTCGGACCTGATGGGACTGAAGCTTTCTTT,CASSVGPDGTEAFF
NA,TRBV4-1,TRBJ2-6,NA,TGCGCCAGCAGCCAAGTATGGCAGGGCCACTCTGGGGCCAACGTCCTGACTTTC,CASSQVWQGHSGANVLTF
TRBD1,TRBV7-3,TRBJ2-7,once,TGTGCCAGCAGCCCCCGACAGGGCCACGAGCAGTACTTC,CASSPRQGHEQYF
NA,TRBV30,TRBJ2-7,NA,TGTGCCTGGACCGACGGACAGACCTACGAGCAGTACTTC,CAWTDGQTYEQYF